This T cell receptor beta chain is from a study of Graves' ophthalmopathy and Graves' hyperthyroidism. Overall study findings and caveats: Between ophthalmopathy and stable hyperthyroidism, a 13-signature model drew a separation with around 88% sensitivity and roughly 78% specificity. Most expanded clonotypes in thyroid above 0.001 frequency also showed up in blood.

Investigators amplified TCR beta CDR3 regions from RNA transcripts. HTBI-primed first-round RT-PCR preceded second-round multiplex PCR. TCRdb re-called the multiplex PCR reads with MiXCR, one entry per CDR3 protein. The data hold approximately 540,000 distinct CDR3 sequences, with under 45% observed a single time. Germline V lookup: CDR1 LGHNA, CDR2 YNFKEQ. This CDR3 contains 16 residues. V was trimmed by 0 bases and J by 6 bases, leaving 14 bases between them. Other autoimmune diseases, uncontrolled infections, pregnancy or lactation excluded patients from enrollment. Orbital computed tomography, thyroid ultrasound, TRAb, serum thyroxine and clinical symptoms formed the basis of diagnosis. Details on this clonotype: Antigen specificity is unknown.

The chain employs TRBV4-2 and TRBJ2-2, with D tentatively TRBD1 (6 bases). The sequence came from an adult man with Graves' hyperthyroidism. The sequencing sample was made of peripheral blood or thyroid tissue (not recorded which). CDR3: CASSQDGTRIAGELFF. CDR3 DNA sequence: TGTGCCAGCAGCCAAGATGGGACAAGGATCGCCGGGGAGCTGTTTTTT.